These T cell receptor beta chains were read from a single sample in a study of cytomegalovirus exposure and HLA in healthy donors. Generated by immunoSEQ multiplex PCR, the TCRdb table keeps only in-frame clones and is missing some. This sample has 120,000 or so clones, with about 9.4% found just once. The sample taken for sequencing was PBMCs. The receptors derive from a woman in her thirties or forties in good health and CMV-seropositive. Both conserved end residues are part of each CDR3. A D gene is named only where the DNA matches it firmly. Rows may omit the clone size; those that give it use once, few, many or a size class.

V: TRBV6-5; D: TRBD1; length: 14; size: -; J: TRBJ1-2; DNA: TGTGCCAGCAGTTACGGACAGGGCTCGGGGGGCTACACCTTC; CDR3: CASSYGQGSGGYTF
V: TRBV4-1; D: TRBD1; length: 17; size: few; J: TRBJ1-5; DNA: TGCGCCAGCAGCCCTAGACAGGGAAGAGTTAGCAATCAGCCCCAGCATTTT; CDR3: CASSPRQGRVSNQPQHF
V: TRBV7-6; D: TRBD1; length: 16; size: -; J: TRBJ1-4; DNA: TGTGCCAGCAGCGAGACAGGGAGAAGTCGGAATGAAAAACTGTTTTTT; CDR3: CASSETGRSRNEKLFF
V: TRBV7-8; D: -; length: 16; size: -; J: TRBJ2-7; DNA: TGTGCCAGCAGCCATGATACACAACAACCCTCCTACGAGCAGTACTTC; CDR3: CASSHDTQQPSYEQYF
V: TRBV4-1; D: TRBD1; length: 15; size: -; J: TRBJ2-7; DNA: TGCGCCAGCAGCCAAGCAAAGGACAGGGTAGGAGAGCAGTACTTC; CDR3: CASSQAKDRVGEQYF
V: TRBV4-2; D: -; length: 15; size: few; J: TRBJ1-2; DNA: TGTGCCAGCAGCCACCCGACAGGTTCTAACTATGGCTACACCTTC; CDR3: CASSHPTGSNYGYTF
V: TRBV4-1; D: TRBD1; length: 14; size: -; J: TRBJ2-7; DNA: TGCGCCAGCAGCCAAGGACAGGGGGCCTACGAGCAGTACTTC; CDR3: CASSQGQGAYEQYF
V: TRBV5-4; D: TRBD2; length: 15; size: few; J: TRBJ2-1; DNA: TGTGCCAGCAGCCCCAATAGCGGGACCTACAATGAGCAGTTCTTC; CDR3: CASSPNSGTYNEQFF
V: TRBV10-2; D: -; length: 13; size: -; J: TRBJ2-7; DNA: TGCGCCAGCAGTGACAGGCAGCCCTACGAGCAGTACTTC; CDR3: CASSDRQPYEQYF
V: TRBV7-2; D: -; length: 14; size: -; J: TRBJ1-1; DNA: TGTGCCAGCAGCCCTAGGGTCAGGGAAACTGAAGCTTTCTTT; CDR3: CASSPRVRETEAFF
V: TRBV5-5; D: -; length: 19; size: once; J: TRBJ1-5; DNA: TGTGCCAGCAGCTTTTATGTCCGAGTTAATGGACAGTACAATCAGCCCCAGCATTTT; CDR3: CASSFYVRVNGQYNQPQHF
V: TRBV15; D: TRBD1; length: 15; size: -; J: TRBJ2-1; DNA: TGTGCCACCAGCAGAACCCTGGACAGGTCCTATGAGCAGTTCTTC; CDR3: CATSRTLDRSYEQFF
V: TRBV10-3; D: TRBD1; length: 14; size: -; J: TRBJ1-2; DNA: TGTGCCATCAGTGGGGACAGGGGAATCCATGGCTACACCTTC; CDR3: CAISGDRGIHGYTF
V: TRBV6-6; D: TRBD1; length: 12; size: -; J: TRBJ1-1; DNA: TGTGCCATCGGGACAGGGGGTAGTGAAGCTTTCTTT; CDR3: CAIGTGGSEAFF
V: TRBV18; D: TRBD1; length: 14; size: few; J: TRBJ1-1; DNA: TGTGCCAGCTCACCTTTCAGGGGGCGGAAGGAAGCTTTCTTT; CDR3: CASSPFRGRKEAFF
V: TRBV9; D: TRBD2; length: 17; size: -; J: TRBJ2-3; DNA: TGTGCCAGCAGCGCTACCGGGACTAGCGGGGTCACAGATACGCAGTATTTT; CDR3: CASSATGTSGVTDTQYF
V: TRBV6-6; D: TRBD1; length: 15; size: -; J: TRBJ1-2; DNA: TGTGCCAGCAGTTATGAGATCCAGGGGGCAAATGGCTACACCTTC; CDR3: CASSYEIQGANGYTF
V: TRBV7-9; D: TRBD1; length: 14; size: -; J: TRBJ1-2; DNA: TGTGCCAGCAGCTCCAGGGGGACCTACTATGGCTACACCTTC; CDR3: CASSSRGTYYGYTF
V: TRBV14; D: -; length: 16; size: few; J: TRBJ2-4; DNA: TGTGCCAGCAGCCTGGGTTTACAGGGAAAACGGAACATTCAGTACTTC; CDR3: CASSLGLQGKRNIQYF
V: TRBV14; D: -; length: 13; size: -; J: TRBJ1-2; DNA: TGTGCCAGCAGCCAAGATGGGGGGAGAGGCTACACCTTC; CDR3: CASSQDGGRGYTF
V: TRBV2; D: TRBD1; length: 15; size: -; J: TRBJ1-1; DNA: TGTGCCAGCAGTAAAGGACAGGGGGCCTTTACTGAAGCTTTCTTT; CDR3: CASSKGQGAFTEAFF
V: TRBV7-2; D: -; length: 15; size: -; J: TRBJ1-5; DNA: TGTGCCAGCAGCGAAACAGGGTATAGCAATCAGCCCCAGCATTTT; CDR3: CASSETGYSNQPQHF
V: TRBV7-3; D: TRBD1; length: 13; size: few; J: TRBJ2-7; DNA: TGTGCCAGCAGCTGGGACAGGGGAACCGAGCAGTACTTC; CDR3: CASSWDRGTEQYF
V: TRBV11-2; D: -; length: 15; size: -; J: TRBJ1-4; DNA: TGTGCCAGCAGCCTCTGGGGGGGGACTAATGAAAAACTGTTTTTT; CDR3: CASSLWGGTNEKLFF
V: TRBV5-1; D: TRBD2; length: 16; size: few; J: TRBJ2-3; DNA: TGCGCCAGCAGCCCTCGCCCTAGCGGTAACACAGATACGCAGTATTTT; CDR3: CASSPRPSGNTDTQYF
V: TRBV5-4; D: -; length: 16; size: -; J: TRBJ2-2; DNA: TGTGCCAGCAGCTTGTATCCGGTTTCGAACACCGGGGAGCTGTTTTTT; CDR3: CASSLYPVSNTGELFF
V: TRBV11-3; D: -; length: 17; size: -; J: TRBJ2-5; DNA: TGTGCCAGCAGCTTAGATGGGCAGGGCCCTTGGAAGGAGACCCAGTACTTC; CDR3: CASSLDGQGPWKETQYF
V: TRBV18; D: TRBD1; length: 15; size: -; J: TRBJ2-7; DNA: TGTGCCAGCTCACCCGTAGGGGGACAGGGACACGAGCAGTACTTC; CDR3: CASSPVGGQGHEQYF
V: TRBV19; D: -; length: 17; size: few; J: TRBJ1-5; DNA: TGTGCCAGTAGTATAGGGTCGGCAGGGCAGAGCAATCAGCCCCAGCATTTT; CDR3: CASSIGSAGQSNQPQHF
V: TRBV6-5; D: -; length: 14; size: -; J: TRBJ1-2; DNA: TGTGCCAGCACTAAAGACGGGAGGGAGGATGGCTACACCTTC; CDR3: CASTKDGREDGYTF
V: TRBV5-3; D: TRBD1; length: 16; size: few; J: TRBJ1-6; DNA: TGTGCCAGAAGCTTCGGACAGGGGCCATATAATTCACCCCTCCACTTT; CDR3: CARSFGQGPYNSPLHF
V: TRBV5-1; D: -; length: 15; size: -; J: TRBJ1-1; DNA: TGCGCCAGCAGCTCCGTTCTCCAGGGGAACACTGAAGCTTTCTTT; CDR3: CASSSVLQGNTEAFF
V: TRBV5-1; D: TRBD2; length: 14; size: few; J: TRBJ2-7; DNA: TGCGCCAGCAGTTCTACTAGCGGGGTATACGAGCAGTACTTC; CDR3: CASSSTSGVYEQYF
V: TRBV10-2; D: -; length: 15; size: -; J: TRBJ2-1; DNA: TGCGCCAGCAGTGAGTCGAGCCCCCCCGAGAGCAGGCGGTTCTTC; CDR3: CASSESSPPESRRFF
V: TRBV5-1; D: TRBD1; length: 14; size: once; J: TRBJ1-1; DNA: TGCGCCAGCGGGACAGGGAGTCGTGGAACTGAAGCTTTCTTT; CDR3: CASGTGSRGTEAFF
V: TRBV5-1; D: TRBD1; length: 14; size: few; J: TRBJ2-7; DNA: TGCGCCAGCAGCCCCTCAGGGGGCGGATACGAGCAGTACTTC; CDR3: CASSPSGGGYEQYF
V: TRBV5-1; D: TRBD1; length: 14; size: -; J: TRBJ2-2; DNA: TGCGCCAGCAGCTTGAGACAGGGTGTCGGGGAGCTGTTTTTT; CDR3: CASSLRQGVGELFF
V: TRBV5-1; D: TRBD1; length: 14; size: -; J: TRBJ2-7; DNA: TGCGCCAGCAGCTTACGGACAGGGGACTACGAGCAGTACTTC; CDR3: CASSLRTGDYEQYF
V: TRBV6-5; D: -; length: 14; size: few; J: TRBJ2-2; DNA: TGTGCCAGCGCCGGACAGAGGAACACCGGGGAGCTGTTTTTT; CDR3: CASAGQRNTGELFF
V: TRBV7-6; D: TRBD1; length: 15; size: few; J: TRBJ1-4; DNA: TGTGCCAGCAGCCCAGGGGACAGGGGACGTGAAAAACTGTTTTTC; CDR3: CASSPGDRGREKLFF
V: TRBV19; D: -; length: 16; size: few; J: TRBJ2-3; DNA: TGTGCCAGTAGTATAGATCTCGGGGGACGGTCAGATACGCAGTATTTT; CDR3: CASSIDLGGRSDTQYF
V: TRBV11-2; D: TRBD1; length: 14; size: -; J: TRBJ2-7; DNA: TGTGCCAGCAGCCTGACAGGGGACTCCTACGAGCAGTACTTC; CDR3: CASSLTGDSYEQYF
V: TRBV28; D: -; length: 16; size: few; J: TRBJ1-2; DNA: TGTGCCAGCAGTTTACACGGGGGTGTGATGGACTATGGCTACACCTTC; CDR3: CASSLHGGVMDYGYTF
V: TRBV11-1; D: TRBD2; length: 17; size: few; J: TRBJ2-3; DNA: TGTGCCAGCAGCTACCTTACAGGGACTAGCGGCACAGATACGCAGTATTTT; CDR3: CASSYLTGTSGTDTQYF
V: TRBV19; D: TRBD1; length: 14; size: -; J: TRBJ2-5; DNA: TGTGCCAGTATGGACAGGGGTTTCCAAGAGACCCAGTACTTC; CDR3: CASMDRGFQETQYF
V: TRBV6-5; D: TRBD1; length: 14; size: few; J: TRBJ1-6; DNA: TGTGCCAGCAGGAGGGGGACAGGGGGTTCACCCCTCCACTTT; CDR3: CASRRGTGGSPLHF
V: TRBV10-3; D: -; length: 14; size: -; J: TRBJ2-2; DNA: TGTGCCACCCAGGGAGGACCGAACACCGGGGAGCTGTTTTTT; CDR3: CATQGGPNTGELFF